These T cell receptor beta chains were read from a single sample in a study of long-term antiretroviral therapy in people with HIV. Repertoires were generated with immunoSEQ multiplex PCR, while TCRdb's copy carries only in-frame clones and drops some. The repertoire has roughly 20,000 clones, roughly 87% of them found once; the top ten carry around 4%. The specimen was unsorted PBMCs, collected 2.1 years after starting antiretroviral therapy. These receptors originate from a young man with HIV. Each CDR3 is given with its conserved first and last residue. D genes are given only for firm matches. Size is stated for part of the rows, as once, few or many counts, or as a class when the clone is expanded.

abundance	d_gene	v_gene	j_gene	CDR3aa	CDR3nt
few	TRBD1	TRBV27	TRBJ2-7	CATVDRGRGEQYF	TGTGCCACTGTCGACAGGGGGCGAGGCGAGCAGTACTTC
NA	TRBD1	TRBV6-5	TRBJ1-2	CASSFGQGDYYGYTF	TGTGCCAGCAGTTTCGGACAGGGGGACTACTATGGCTACACCTTC
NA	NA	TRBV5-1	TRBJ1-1	CASTLVWRGQGKVRMNTEAFF	TGCGCCAGCACTCTGGTCTGGCGTGGGCAGGGGAAAGTTCGTATGAACACTGAAGCTTTCTTT
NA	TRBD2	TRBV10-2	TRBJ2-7	CASSEGIAGSHEQYF	TGCGCCAGCAGTGAAGGTATAGCGGGCTCCCACGAGCAGTACTTC
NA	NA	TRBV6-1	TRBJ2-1	CASSDVSSSYNEQFF	TGTGCCAGCAGTGATGTGAGTAGCTCCTACAATGAGCAGTTCTTC
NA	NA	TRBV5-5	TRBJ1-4	CASSQDRGEGEKLFF	TGTGCCAGCAGCCAAGATCGCGGGGAGGGTGAAAAACTGTTTTTT
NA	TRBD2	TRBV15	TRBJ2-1	CATSRGLAGPRQDEQFF	TGTGCCACCAGCAGAGGACTAGCGGGTCCTCGCCAGGATGAGCAGTTCTTC
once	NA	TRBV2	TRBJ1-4	CASSGPTNEKLFF	TGTGCCAGCAGTGGGCCAACTAATGAAAAACTGTTTTTT
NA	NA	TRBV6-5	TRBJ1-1	CASSYGEMNTEAFF	TGTGCCAGCAGTTACGGTGAGATGAACACTGAAGCTTTCTTT
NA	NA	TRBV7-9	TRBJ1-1	CASSLGQLNTEAFF	TGTGCCAGCAGCTTAGGGCAGCTGAACACTGAAGCTTTCTTT
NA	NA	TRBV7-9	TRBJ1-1	CASSPTGLPPFF	TGTGCCAGCAGTCCAACAGGGCTCCCACCTTTCTTT
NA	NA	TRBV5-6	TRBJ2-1	CASSFGESNEQFF	TGTGCCAGCAGCTTCGGAGAATCGAATGAGCAGTTCTTC
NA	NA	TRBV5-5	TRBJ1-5	CASSLVSNQPQHF	TGTGCCAGCAGCTTGGTCAGCAATCAGCCCCAGCATTTT
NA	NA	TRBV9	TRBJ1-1	CASSVGVQGSTEAFF	TGTGCCAGCAGCGTAGGTGTTCAGGGATCAACTGAAGCTTTCTTT
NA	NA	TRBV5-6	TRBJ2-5	CASSLSDQETQYF	TGTGCCAGCAGCTTATCAGACCAAGAGACCCAGTACTTC
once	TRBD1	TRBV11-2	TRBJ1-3	CASSLETGLAAIYF	TGTGCCAGCAGCTTAGAGACAGGGTTGGCTGCCATATATTTT
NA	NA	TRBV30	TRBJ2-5	CAWKIQETQYF	TGTGCCTGGAAAATCCAAGAGACCCAGTACTTC
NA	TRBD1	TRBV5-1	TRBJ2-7	CASSVGGGQSYEQYF	TGCGCCAGCAGCGTTGGTGGGGGACAGAGCTACGAGCAGTACTTC